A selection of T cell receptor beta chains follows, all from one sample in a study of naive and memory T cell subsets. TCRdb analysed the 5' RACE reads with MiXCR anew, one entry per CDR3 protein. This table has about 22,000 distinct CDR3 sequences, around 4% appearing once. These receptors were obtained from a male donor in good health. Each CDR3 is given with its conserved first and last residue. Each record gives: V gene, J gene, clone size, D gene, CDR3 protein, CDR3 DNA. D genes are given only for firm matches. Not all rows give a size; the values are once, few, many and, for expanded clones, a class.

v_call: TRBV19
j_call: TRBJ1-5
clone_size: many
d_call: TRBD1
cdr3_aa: CASSIPGQNNQPQHF
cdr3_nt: TGTGCCAGTAGTATTCCGGGACAGAACAATCAGCCCCAGCATTTT

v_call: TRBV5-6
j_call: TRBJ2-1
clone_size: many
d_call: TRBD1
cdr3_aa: CASSPDRVSYNEQFF
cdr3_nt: TGTGCCAGCAGCCCTGACAGGGTCTCCTACAATGAGCAGTTCTTC

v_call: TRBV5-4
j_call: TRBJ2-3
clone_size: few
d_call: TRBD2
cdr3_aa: CASSPGGAGESSTDTQYF
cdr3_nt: TGTGCCAGCAGCCCCGGGGGAGCGGGAGAGTCTAGCACAGATACGCAGTATTTT

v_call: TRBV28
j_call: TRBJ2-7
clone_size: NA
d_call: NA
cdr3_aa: CASSSLSRVGEQYF
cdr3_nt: TGTGCCAGCAGTTCTTTGAGCAGGGTCGGAGAGCAGTACTTC

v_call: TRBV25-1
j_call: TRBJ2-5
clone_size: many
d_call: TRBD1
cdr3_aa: CATSDRGLETQYF
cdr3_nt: TGTGCCACTTCGGACAGGGGGCTAGAGACCCAGTACTTC

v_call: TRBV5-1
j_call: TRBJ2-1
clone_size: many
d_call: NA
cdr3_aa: CASSLGGRSYNEQFF
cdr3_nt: TGCGCCAGCAGCTTGGGCGGGCGCTCCTACAATGAGCAGTTCTTC

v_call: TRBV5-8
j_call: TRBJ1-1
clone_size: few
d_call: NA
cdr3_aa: CASSLRWGQVNTEAFF
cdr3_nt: TGTGCCAGCAGCTTGAGGTGGGGGCAGGTGAACACTGAAGCTTTCTTT

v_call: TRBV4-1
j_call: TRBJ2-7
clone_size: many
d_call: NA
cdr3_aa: CASSQVASGSSYEQYF
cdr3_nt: TGCGCCAGCAGCCAAGTTGCCAGCGGCAGCTCCTACGAGCAGTACTTC

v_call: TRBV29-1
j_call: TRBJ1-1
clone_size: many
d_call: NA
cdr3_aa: CSVEPQGMNTEAFF
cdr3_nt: TGCAGCGTTGAACCCCAGGGAATGAACACTGAAGCTTTCTTT

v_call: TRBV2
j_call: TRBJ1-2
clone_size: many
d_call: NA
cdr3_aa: CASSATQNPIYGYTF
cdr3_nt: TGTGCCAGCAGTGCAACCCAAAACCCAATCTATGGCTACACCTTC

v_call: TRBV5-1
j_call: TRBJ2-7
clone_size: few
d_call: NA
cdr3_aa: CASRPSTGYEQYF
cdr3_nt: TGCGCCAGCAGACCCTCGACAGGCTACGAGCAGTACTTC

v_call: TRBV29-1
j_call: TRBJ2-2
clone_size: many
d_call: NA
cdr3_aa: CSVEVRADTGELFF
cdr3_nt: TGCAGCGTTGAAGTCAGGGCTGACACCGGGGAGCTGTTTTTT

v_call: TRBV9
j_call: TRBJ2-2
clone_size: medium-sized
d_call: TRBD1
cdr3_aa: CASSGTGLTAGELFF
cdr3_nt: TGTGCCAGCAGCGGGACAGGGCTGACGGCCGGGGAGCTGTTTTTT

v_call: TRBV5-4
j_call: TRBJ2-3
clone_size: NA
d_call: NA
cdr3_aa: CASSFTSGIDTQYF
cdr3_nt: TGTGCCAGCAGTTTCACCTCCGGGATCGATACGCAGTATTTT

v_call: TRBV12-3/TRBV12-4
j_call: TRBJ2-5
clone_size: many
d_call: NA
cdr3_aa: CASSLDRQETQYF
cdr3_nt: TGTGCCAGCAGTTTGGACCGACAAGAGACCCAGTACTTC

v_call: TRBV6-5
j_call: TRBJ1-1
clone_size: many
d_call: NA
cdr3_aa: CASSSSPNTEAFF
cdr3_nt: TGTGCCAGCAGTTCCTCCCCGAACACTGAAGCTTTCTTT

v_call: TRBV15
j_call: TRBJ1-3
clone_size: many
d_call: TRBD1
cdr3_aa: CATSIDRGAGNTIYF
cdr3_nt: TGTGCCACCAGCATAGACAGGGGGGCTGGAAACACCATATATTTT

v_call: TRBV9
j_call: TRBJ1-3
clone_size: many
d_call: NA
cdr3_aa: CASSVKDSRGSGNTIYF
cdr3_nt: TGTGCCAGCAGCGTAAAGGACAGCCGCGGCTCTGGAAACACCATATATTTT

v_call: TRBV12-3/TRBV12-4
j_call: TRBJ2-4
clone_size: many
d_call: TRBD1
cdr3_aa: CASSFQGEKNIQYF
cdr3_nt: TGTGCCAGCAGTTTTCAGGGGGAAAAAAACATTCAGTACTTC

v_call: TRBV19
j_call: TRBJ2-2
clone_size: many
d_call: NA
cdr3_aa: CASSPPSTSSGELFF
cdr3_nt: TGTGCCAGTAGTCCGCCCTCGACTAGTTCCGGGGAGCTGTTTTTT

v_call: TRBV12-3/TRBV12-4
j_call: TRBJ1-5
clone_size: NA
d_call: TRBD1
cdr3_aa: CASSPMTGYGNQPQHF
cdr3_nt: TGTGCCAGCAGTCCAATGACAGGGTACGGCAATCAGCCCCAGCATTTT

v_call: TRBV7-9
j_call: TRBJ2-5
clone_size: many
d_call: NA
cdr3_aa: CASSLERTQETQYF
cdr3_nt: TGTGCCAGCAGCTTAGAACGGACACAAGAGACCCAGTACTTC

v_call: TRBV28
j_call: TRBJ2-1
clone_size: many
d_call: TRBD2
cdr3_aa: CASSLPTSGSDNEQFF
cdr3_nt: TGTGCCAGCAGTTTACCGACTAGCGGGAGTGACAATGAGCAGTTCTTC

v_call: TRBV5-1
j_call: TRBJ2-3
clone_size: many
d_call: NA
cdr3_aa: CASSLEHDPTDTQYF
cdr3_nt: TGCGCCAGCAGCTTGGAACACGACCCCACAGATACGCAGTATTTT

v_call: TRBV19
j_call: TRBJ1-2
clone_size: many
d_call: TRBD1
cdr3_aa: CASSTLTGVYGYTF
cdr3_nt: TGTGCCAGTAGTACCCTGACAGGGGTCTATGGCTACACCTTC

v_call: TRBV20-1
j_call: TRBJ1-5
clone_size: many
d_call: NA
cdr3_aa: CSARNRGKGNQPQHF
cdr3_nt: TGCAGTGCTAGAAATCGGGGGAAAGGCAATCAGCCCCAGCATTTT

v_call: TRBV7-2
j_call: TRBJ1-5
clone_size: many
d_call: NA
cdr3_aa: CASSSGPNQPQHF
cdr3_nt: TGTGCCAGCAGCAGCGGTCCTAATCAGCCCCAGCATTTT

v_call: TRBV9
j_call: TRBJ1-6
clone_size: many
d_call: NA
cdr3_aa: CASSVESNSPLHF
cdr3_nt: TGTGCCAGCAGCGTAGAAAGTAATTCACCCCTCCACTTT

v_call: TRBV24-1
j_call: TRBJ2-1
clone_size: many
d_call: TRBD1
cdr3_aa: CATSDWDRAYNEQFF
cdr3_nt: TGTGCCACCAGTGATTGGGACAGGGCTTACAATGAGCAGTTCTTC

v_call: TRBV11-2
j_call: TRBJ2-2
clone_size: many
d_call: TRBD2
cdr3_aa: CASSLGSLAGMNTGELFF
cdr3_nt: TGTGCCAGCAGCTTAGGCTCTCTAGCGGGGATGAACACCGGGGAGCTGTTTTTT

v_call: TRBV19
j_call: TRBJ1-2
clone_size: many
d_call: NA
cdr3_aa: CASSIETALGYTF
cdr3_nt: TGTGCCAGTAGTATAGAGACAGCCCTTGGTTACACCTTC

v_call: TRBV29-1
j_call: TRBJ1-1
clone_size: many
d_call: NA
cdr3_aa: CSFSRANTEAFF
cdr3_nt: TGCAGTTTTTCCAGGGCGAACACTGAAGCTTTCTTT

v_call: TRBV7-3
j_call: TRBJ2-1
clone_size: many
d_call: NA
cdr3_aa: CASSLSSQGPPYNEQFF
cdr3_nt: TGTGCCAGCAGCTTAAGTTCCCAGGGGCCCCCCTACAATGAGCAGTTCTTC

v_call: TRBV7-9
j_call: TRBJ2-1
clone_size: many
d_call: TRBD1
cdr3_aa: CASSTPDRGHHEQFF
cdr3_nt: TGTGCCAGCAGCACCCCGGACAGGGGGCACCATGAGCAGTTCTTC

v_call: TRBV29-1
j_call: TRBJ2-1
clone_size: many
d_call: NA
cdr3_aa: CSVGTAAYNEQFF
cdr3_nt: TGCAGCGTTGGGACAGCCGCCTACAATGAGCAGTTCTTC